Below are 31 T cell receptor beta chains sequenced from a single sample in a study of neoadjuvant anti-PD-1 for oral cavity cancer. Assay: immunoSEQ multiplex PCR; the TCRdb copy retains only in-frame clones and omits some. The sample contains several thousand clones, approximately 82% of which appear only once. The sequencing here drew on PBMCs, taken before nivolumab (anti-PD-1) treatment. Receptor source: a person aged 35-79 years with oral cavity squamous cell carcinoma.

This clone showed up just once. The CDR3: CASSMLENSPLHF. CDR3 in DNA: TGCGCCAGCAGCATGTTGGAAAATTCACCCCTCCACTTT. The chain uses TRBV4-3 and TRBJ1-6; D is undetermined. The V gene's germline CDR1 is LGHNA and CDR2 YSLEER. This CDR3 has 13 amino acids. V was trimmed by 5 bases and J by 7 bases, leaving 9 bases between them.

This clone was seen more than once but under ten times. The chain's CDR3 is CASSQGRYYSNQPQHF. The CDR3 bases are TGCGCCAGCAGCCAGGGCAGATACTATAGCAATCAGCCCCAGCATTTT. This rearrangement joins TRBV4-1 to TRBJ1-5; no definite D call. Germline CDR1 reads MGHRA; CDR2 reads YSYEKL. The V and J ends lost 3 bases and 0 bases respectively, with 12 bases between them. This CDR3 contains 16 residues.

The rearrangement joins TRBV7-2 to TRBJ2-7, with D tentatively TRBD1 (5 bases). Trimming cost V 5 bases and J 0 bases, with 11 bases left between them. This CDR3 contains 14 residues. Germline V gene data show CDR1 as SGHTA and CDR2 as FQGNSA. The CDR3, as DNA: TGTGCCAGCAGCCCCAGGGATAGCTCCTACGAGCAGTACTTC. Translating it yields CASSPRDSSYEQYF.

This rearrangement joins TRBV6-6 to TRBJ1-1; tentatively, D is TRBD1 (6 bases). From germline, CDR1 is MNHNY and CDR2 SVGAGI (reference sequence). The CDR3 has 15 amino acids. V lost 6 bases, J lost 3 bases, and 17 bases lay in between. The CDR3 reads CASRQTGTVYTEAFF. The CDR3 DNA sequence: TGTGCCAGCAGGCAAACAGGGACGGTTTACACTGAAGCTTTCTTT.

V and J are TRBV11-2 and TRBJ1-1; no firm D call. Germline V gives CDR1 SGHAT, CDR2 FQNNGV. The CDR3 covers 14 residues. V dropped 1 base and J dropped 1 base, with 7 bases sitting between them. In nucleotides, the CDR3 is TGTGCCAGCAGCTTAGTAGGGAAGAACACTGAAGCTTTCTTT. Translating gives CASSLVGKNTEAFF. The full variable domain, with the rest looked up from reference TRBV11-2 and TRBJ1-1, is EAGVAQSPRYKIIEKRQSVAFWCNPISGHATLYWYQQILGQGPKLLIQFQNNGVVDDSQLPKDRFSAERLKGVDSTLKIQPAKLEDSAVYLCASSLVGKNTEAFFGQGTRLTVV.

Here the CDR3 DNA reads TGTGCCAGCAGTTACCCGACAGGGGTGAACACTGAAGCTTTCTTT. Its translation is CASSYPTGVNTEAFF. V is TRBV6-6 and J is TRBJ1-1; 8 bases line up with TRBD1. The germline V gene encodes CDR1 MNHNY and CDR2 SVGAGI (reference sequence). There are 15 residues in the CDR3. With 2 bases clipped from V and 0 bases from J, the junction kept 2 bases outside the gene matches.

The chain couples TRBV7-8 to TRBJ2-1; D is perhaps TRBD2 (6 bases). Trimming shortened V by 6 bases and J by 6 bases, and 18 bases separated the two germline ends. Germline V gene lookup returns CDR1 SGHVS and CDR2 FQNEAQ. The CDR3 consists of 15 residues. The CDR3 loop is CASSPMTRGGNEQFF. The DNA for the CDR3 is TGTGCCAGCAGTCCTATGACAAGGGGAGGCAATGAGCAGTTCTTC.

J is TRBJ2-3 and V is TRBV9, with D possibly matching TRBD2 (5 bases). This CDR3 region has 14 residues. Germline V gives CDR1 SGDLS, CDR2 YYNGEE. V was cut by 2 bases and J by 2 bases, with 9 bases left in between. CDR3 protein: CASSVLADTDTQYF. For the CDR3, the DNA is TGTGCCAGCAGCGTGCTAGCTGACACAGATACGCAGTATTTT. Full variable domain (rest looked up from reference TRBV9 and TRBJ2-3): DSGVTQTPKHLITATGQRVTLRCSPRSGDLSVYWYQQSLDQGLQFLIQYYNGEERAKGNILERFSAQQFPDLHSELNLSSLELGDSALYFCASSVLADTDTQYFGPGTRLTVL.

The rearrangement links TRBV4-1 to TRBJ2-1; no clear D. The germline CDR1 and CDR2 sequences are MGHRA and YSYEKL. The germline V and J ends were trimmed by 3 bases and 4 bases, with 10 bases remaining between them. This CDR3 is 14 amino acids long. CDR3 in amino acids: CASSHHRAYNEQFF. CDR3 in DNA: TGCGCCAGCAGCCACCACCGGGCATACAATGAGCAGTTCTTC.

The rearrangement joins TRBV4-1 to TRBJ2-1, with D tentatively TRBD1 (5 bases). V lost 2 bases to trimming and J lost 8 bases, with 19 bases between them. The CDR3 runs 16 residues. The germline gives CDR1 MGHRA, CDR2 YSYEKL. The CDR3 sequence is CASSQIEKGLRDEQFF. In DNA form, the CDR3 reads TGCGCCAGCAGCCAAATTGAGAAGGGGCTACGCGATGAGCAGTTCTTC.

The rearrangement links TRBV19 to TRBJ1-1, with 7 nucleotides matching TRBD1. CDR1 and CDR2 from the germline V gene are LNHDA and SQIVND (reference sequence). The CDR3 extends over 14 amino acids. V lost 4 bases to trimming and J lost 1 base; unmatched junction nucleotides: 3. This chain's CDR3 is CASSTHRGNTEAFF. The CDR3 nucleotides read TGTGCCAGTAGTACCCACAGGGGGAACACTGAAGCTTTCTTT.

This clone was observed a few times. This chain links TRBV6-1 with TRBJ2-5; 7 nucleotides match TRBD1. The germline CDR1 and CDR2 sequences are MNHNS and SASEGT. V dropped 4 bases and J dropped 1; count of bases not matched to a gene: 0. The CDR3 consists of 13 residues. CDR3 in amino acids: CASSGQGQETQYF. The CDR3 DNA follows: TGTGCCAGCAGTGGACAGGGCCAAGAGACCCAGTACTTC.

The rearrangement uses TRBV28 and TRBJ2-5, with 8 bases matching TRBD1. After removal of 6 bases from V and 0 bases from J, the junction contained 9 bases not matched to a gene. The CDR3 totals 16 residues. Germline V gene sequence: CDR1 MDHEN, CDR2 SYDVKM. The CDR3 DNA reads TGTGCCAGCAGATCGGACAGGGAAGGATACCAAGAGACCCAGTACTTC. This sequence encodes CASRSDREGYQETQYF.

This chain connects TRBV10-2 to TRBJ1-5; unclear D gene. The V gene's germline CDR1 is WSHSY and CDR2 SAAADI. V dropped 2 bases and J dropped 1 base, with 3 bases sitting between them. The CDR3 runs 13 residues. The CDR3 reads CASSENSNQPQHF. CDR3 sequence (DNA): TGCGCCAGCAGTGAGAACAGCAATCAGCCCCAGCATTTT.

The chain combines TRBV7-9 with TRBJ2-7; D gene unclear. V was trimmed by 2 bases and J by 5 bases, leaving 13 bases between them. Germline CDR1 reads SEHNR; CDR2 reads FQNEAQ (reference sequence). CDR3 length: 14 amino acids. Here the CDR3 DNA reads TGTGCCAGCAGCTTAATTCCGGAGTTAAACGAGCAGTACTTC. This gives the protein CASSLIPELNEQYF.

The chain couples TRBV15 to TRBJ1-5, with TRBD1 as a possible D gene (5 bases). Looked up from germline, CDR1 is LNHNV and CDR2 is YYDKDF (reference sequence). The length of the CDR3 is 16 residues. V was pared by 1 base and J by 4 bases, with 14 bases between. In nucleotides, the CDR3 is TGTGCCACCAGCAGAGCTATTAGCAGGGAGAATCAGCCCCAGCATTTT. The encoded protein is CATSRAISRENQPQHF.

CDR3 nucleotide sequence: TGTGCCAGTAGTGGACGCTCGGGACAGGGGGTTGGCGAGCAGTACTTC. Protein sequence: CASSGRSGQGVGEQYF. J is TRBJ2-7 and V is TRBV19, with TRBD1 matching over 11 bases. The V gene end was trimmed by 5 bases and the J gene end by 6 bases; junction bases not matched to a gene: 12. Germline assignment: CDR1 LNHDA and CDR2 SQIVND (reference sequence). The CDR3 runs 16 residues.

The chain has TRBV27 and TRBJ2-4; no clear D gene. Germline V gene sequence: CDR1 MNHEY, CDR2 SMNVEV (reference sequence). This CDR3 region has 13 residues. Trimming pared 4 bases from V and 0 bases from J, leaving 4 bases between. Here the CDR3 reads CASSSRAKNIQYF. Here the CDR3 DNA reads TGTGCCAGCAGTTCCCGAGCCAAAAACATTCAGTACTTC.

The chain is built from TRBV4-2 and TRBJ2-1; 9 bases are shared with TRBD2. Germline values: CDR1 LGHNA, CDR2 YNFKEQ. V shed 0 bases and J 8 bases; nucleotides not matched to a gene: 8. The CDR3 runs to 16 residues. The CDR3 protein is CASSQDLAGGQYEQFF. CDR3 nucleotide sequence: TGTGCCAGCAGCCAAGATCTTGCGGGGGGGCAATATGAGCAGTTCTTC.

The chain has TRBV25-1 and TRBJ1-2; D not resolved. CDR1 is MGHDK, CDR2 SYGVNS, per germline. This CDR3 has 11 amino acids. V lost 4 bases and J lost 4, with 4 bases in between. This CDR3 is CASSGSYGYTF. CDR3 nucleotides: TGTGCCAGCAGTGGGAGCTATGGCTACACCTTC.

This clone was counted only a few times. CDR3 region: CASSQVGTGTTRELFF. Here the CDR3 DNA reads TGCGCCAGCAGCCAAGTGGGGACAGGGACGACCCGGGAGCTGTTTTTT. The chain carries TRBV4-3 and TRBJ2-2; 9 bases agree with TRBD1. There are 16 residues in the CDR3. V was clipped by 1 base and J by 9 bases; unmatched bases: 9. Germline CDR1 and CDR2: LGHNA and YSLEER.

CDR3 nucleotide sequence: TGCGCCAGCATCTCCGGGATATTAAAAATACCGGCGAACACCGGGGAGCTGTTTTTT. Protein: CASISGILKIPANTGELFF. The rearrangement uses TRBV5-1 and TRBJ2-2; tentative D call: TRBD2 (5 bases). Germline CDR1 reads SGHRS; CDR2 reads YFSETQ. This CDR3 comprises 19 residues. The germline V and J ends were trimmed by 6 bases and 0 bases, with 24 bases remaining between them.

The chain uses TRBV4-2 and TRBJ1-1; a possible D gene is TRBD1 (5 bases). Germline values: CDR1 LGHNA, CDR2 YNFKEQ. The CDR3 spans 14 residues. The V gene lost 4 bases and the J gene lost 5 bases, with 14 bases spanning the gap. DNA for the CDR3: TGTGCCAGCAGCCGGGGAGGGGATCAGACTGAAGCTTTCTTT. As protein: CASSRGGDQTEAFF.

V usage is TRBV5-1 and J usage is TRBJ2-3, with D unclear. The CDR3 has 14 residues. From germline, CDR1 is SGHRS and CDR2 YFSETQ. V was clipped by 1 base and J by 9 bases, with 15 bases between them. The CDR3 DNA reads as TGCGCCAGCAGCTTGTCCTACATTCCGGACACGCAGTATTTT. Its translation is CASSLSYIPDTQYF.

This clone was observed a single time. The chain employs TRBV7-6 and TRBJ1-4; 8 bases are a match to TRBD1. The V gene's germline CDR1 is SGHVS and CDR2 FNYEAQ. The CDR3 has 16 residues. The ends lost 6 bases at V and 4 bases at J; junction bases unmatched: 10. CDR3 residues: CASSRIVGQGNEKLFF. DNA for the CDR3: TGTGCCAGCAGTAGAATTGTTGGACAGGGTAATGAAAAACTGTTTTTT.

V is TRBV10-3 and J is TRBJ1-5; the D gene is possibly TRBD1 (5 bases). The length of the CDR3 is 14 residues. The V end lost 6 bases, the J end lost 4 bases, and 13 bases lay between the germline ends. Germline V gene lookup returns CDR1 ENHRY and CDR2 SYGVKD. The CDR3, as DNA: TGTGCCATCAGCGCGGACGGGGGGAATCAGCCCCAGCATTTT. It specifies CAISADGGNQPQHF.

This sequence joins TRBV6-4 and TRBJ1-1; a weak D match, TRBD1 (6 bases). Germline CDR1 MRHNA, CDR2 SNTAGT. The CDR3 length is 13 residues. V dropped 6 bases and J dropped 5 bases, with 13 bases sitting between them. DNA of the CDR3: TGTGCCAGCAGCCTAACAGGGAATACTGAAGCTTTCTTT. Translating it yields CASSLTGNTEAFF.

The J gene is TRBJ1-5, the V gene TRBV5-5; D not certain. V lost 2 bases, J lost 0 bases, and 6 bases lay in between. Germline loops: CDR1 SGHKS, CDR2 YYEKEE (reference sequence). CDR3 length equals 14 residues. CDR3 sequence: CASSFYLSNQPQHF. The CDR3 nucleotides are TGTGCCAGCAGCTTTTACCTTAGCAATCAGCCCCAGCATTTT.

This clone has a handful of counts. The rearrangement joins TRBV10-3 to TRBJ1-1; D unclear. Germline CDR1 and CDR2: ENHRY and SYGVKD. With 0 bases removed from V and 4 bases from J, the gap between germline ends came to 9 bases. The CDR3 has 14 residues. The chain's CDR3 is CAISESREGTEAFF. CDR3 bases: TGTGCCATCAGTGAGTCAAGGGAGGGCACTGAAGCTTTCTTT.

This clone was picked up a small number of times. This chain uses TRBV11-2 with TRBJ1-1, with 9 bases aligning to TRBD1. V lost 2 bases to trimming and J lost 5 bases; unmatched junction nucleotides: 9. The germline gives CDR1 SGHAT, CDR2 FQNNGV. The CDR3 covers 16 residues. The CDR3 region is CASSLSVRTGVTEAFF. Here the CDR3 DNA reads TGTGCCAGCAGCTTATCTGTGCGGACAGGGGTTACTGAAGCTTTCTTT.

The chain joins TRBV9 to TRBJ2-5; D ambiguous. In germline, CDR1 is SGDLS, CDR2 YYNGEE. This CDR3 region has 16 residues. Trimming shortened V by 0 bases and J by 5 bases, and 17 bases separated the two germline ends. CDR3 in DNA: TGTGCCAGCAGCGTAGCTCCCGGGCCTCCCCAGGAGACCCAGTACTTC. It is translated as CASSVAPGPPQETQYF.